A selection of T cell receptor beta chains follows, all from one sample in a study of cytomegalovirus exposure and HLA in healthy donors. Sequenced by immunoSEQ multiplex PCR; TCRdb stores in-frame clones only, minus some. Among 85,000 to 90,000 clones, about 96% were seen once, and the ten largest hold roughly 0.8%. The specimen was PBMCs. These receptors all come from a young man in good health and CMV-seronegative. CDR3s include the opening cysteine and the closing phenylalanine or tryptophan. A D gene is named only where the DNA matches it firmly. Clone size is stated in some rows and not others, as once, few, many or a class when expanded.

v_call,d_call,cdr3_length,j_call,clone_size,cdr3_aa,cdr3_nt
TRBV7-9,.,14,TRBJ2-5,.,CASSPAGTEETQYF,TGTGCCAGCAGCCCCGCGGGGACAGAAGAGACCCAGTACTTC
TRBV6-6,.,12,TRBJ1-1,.,CASNRLGTEAFF,TGTGCCAGCAACCGACTTGGTACTGAAGCTTTCTTT
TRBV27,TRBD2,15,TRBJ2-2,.,CASSSSGLNTGELFF,TGTGCCAGCAGCTCTAGCGGGCTGAACACCGGGGAGCTGTTTTTT
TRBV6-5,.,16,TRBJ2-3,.,CASSYEGGTVSDTQYF,TGTGCCAGCAGTTACGAGGGCGGGACGGTTTCAGATACGCAGTATTTT
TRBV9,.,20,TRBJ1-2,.,CASSEQQYTTRGGGAGGYTF,TGTGCCAGCAGCGAGCAACAGTACACTACCCGCGGCGGGGGGGCGGGAGGCTACACCTTC
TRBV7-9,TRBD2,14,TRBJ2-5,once,CASTGERESETQYF,TGTGCCAGCACGGGGGAGCGGGAGTCGGAGACCCAGTACTTC
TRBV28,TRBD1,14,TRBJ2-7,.,CASSDRQGAYEQYF,TGTGCCAGCAGCGACCGACAGGGGGCCTACGAGCAGTACTTC
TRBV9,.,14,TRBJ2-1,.,CASSVGTSINEQFF,TGTGCCAGCAGCGTAGGAACTAGCATCAATGAGCAGTTCTTC
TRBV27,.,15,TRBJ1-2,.,CASSSGRGQDYGYTF,TGTGCCAGCAGTTCAGGCAGGGGTCAGGACTATGGCTACACCTTC
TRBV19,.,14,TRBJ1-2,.,CASSLGAANYGYTF,TGTGCCAGTAGTCTAGGGGCTGCGAACTATGGCTACACCTTC
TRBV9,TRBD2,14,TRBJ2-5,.,CASSAGTIYETQYF,TGTGCCAGCAGCGCCGGGACTATCTACGAGACCCAGTACTTC
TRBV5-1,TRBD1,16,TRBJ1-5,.,CASSLGQGADNQPQHF,TGCGCCAGCAGCTTGGGGCAGGGGGCTGATAATCAGCCCCAGCATTTT
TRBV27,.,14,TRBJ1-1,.,CASSLYWGDTEAFF,TGTGCCAGCAGTTTATACTGGGGGGACACTGAAGCTTTCTTT
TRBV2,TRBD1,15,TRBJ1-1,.,CASSDVGTANTEAFF,TGTGCCAGCAGCGATGTCGGGACAGCAAACACTGAAGCTTTCTTT
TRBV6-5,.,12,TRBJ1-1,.,CASLQGTVEAFF,TGTGCCAGCTTACAGGGTACGGTGGAAGCTTTCTTT
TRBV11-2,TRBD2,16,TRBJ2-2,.,CASRFTSGSNTGELFF,TGTGCCAGCAGATTTACTAGCGGATCGAACACCGGGGAGCTGTTTTTT
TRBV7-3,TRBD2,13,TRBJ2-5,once,CASSRGGSGTQYF,TGTGCCAGCAGTCGGGGGGGGAGCGGGACCCAGTACTTC
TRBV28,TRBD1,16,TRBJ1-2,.,CASSLLLQGRDYGYTF,TGTGCCAGCAGTTTGTTACTACAGGGGCGGGACTATGGCTACACCTTC
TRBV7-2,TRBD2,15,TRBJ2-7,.,CASSSSPRLAGEQYF,TGTGCCAGCAGCTCCAGCCCCCGCTTAGCGGGAGAGCAGTACTTC
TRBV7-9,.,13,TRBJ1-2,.,CASSLVTEYGYTF,TGTGCCAGCAGCTTAGTAACAGAATATGGCTACACCTTC
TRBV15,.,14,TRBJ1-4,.,CATSRDLRNEKLFF,TGTGCCACCAGCAGAGATCTACGTAATGAAAAACTGTTTTTT
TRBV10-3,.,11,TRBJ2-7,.,CATGQNYEQYF,TGTGCCACCGGACAGAACTACGAGCAGTACTTC
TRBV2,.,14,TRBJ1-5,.,CASSRNRDNQPQHF,TGTGCCAGCAGTCGGAACAGGGATAATCAGCCCCAGCATTTT
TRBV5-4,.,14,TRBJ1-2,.,CASSGGQIPYGYTF,TGTGCCAGCAGCGGAGGACAGATTCCCTATGGCTACACCTTC
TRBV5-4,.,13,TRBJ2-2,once,CASSLGRAGELFF,TGTGCCAGCAGCTTGGGTCGCGCCGGGGAGCTGTTTTTT
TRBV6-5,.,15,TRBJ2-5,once,CASSYRGSRGETQYF,TGTGCCAGCAGTTACAGGGGGAGTAGGGGAGAGACCCAGTACTTC
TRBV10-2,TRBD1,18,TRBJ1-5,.,CASSESFGQGGGNQPQHF,TGCGCCAGCAGTGAGTCGTTTGGACAGGGGGGTGGCAATCAGCCCCAGCATTTT
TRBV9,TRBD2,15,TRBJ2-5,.,CASSGRGGLAETQYF,TGTGCCAGCAGCGGCCGTGGTGGACTAGCAGAGACCCAGTACTTC
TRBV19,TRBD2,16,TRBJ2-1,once,CASSPIGTSAYNEQFF,TGTGCCAGTAGTCCCATAGGGACTAGCGCCTACAATGAGCAGTTCTTC
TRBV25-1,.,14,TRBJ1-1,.,CASSDRVADTEAFF,TGTGCCAGCAGTGACAGGGTGGCGGACACTGAAGCTTTCTTT
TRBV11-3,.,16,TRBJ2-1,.,CASSLEGAPSYNEQFF,TGTGCCAGCAGCTTAGAGGGGGCGCCCTCCTACAATGAGCAGTTCTTC
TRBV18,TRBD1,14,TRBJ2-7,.,CASSGRDRAGEQYF,TGTGCCAGCTCAGGCCGGGACAGGGCTGGCGAGCAGTACTTC
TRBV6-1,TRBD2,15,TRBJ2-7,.,CASSPLSAGIYEQYF,TGTGCCAGCAGTCCTCTTTCAGCGGGAATCTACGAGCAGTACTTC
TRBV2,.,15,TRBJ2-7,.,CASSEAWAGLYEQYF,TGTGCCAGCAGTGAAGCCTGGGCAGGGCTTTACGAGCAGTACTTC
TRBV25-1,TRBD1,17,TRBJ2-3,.,CASSEYRGQPDPDTQYF,TGTGCCAGCAGTGAATATAGGGGACAGCCAGACCCAGATACGCAGTATTTT
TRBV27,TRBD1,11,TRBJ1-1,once,CASRDRARAFF,TGTGCCAGCAGGGACAGGGCGAGGGCTTTCTTT
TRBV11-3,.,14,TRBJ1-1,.,CASSLEWANTEAFF,TGTGCCAGCAGCTTAGAGTGGGCGAACACTGAAGCTTTCTTT
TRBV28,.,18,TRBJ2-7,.,CASRTILQGKWANYEQYF,TGTGCCAGCAGAACCATTCTCCAGGGGAAATGGGCCAACTACGAGCAGTACTTC
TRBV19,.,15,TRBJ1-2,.,CASSPQQAPNYGYTF,TGTGCCAGTAGCCCACAACAGGCCCCTAACTATGGCTACACCTTC
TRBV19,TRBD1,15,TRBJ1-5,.,CASSRQGWSNQPQHF,TGTGCCAGTAGTAGACAGGGGTGGAGCAATCAGCCCCAGCATTTT
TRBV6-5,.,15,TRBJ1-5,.,CASSYSIQGNQPQHF,TGTGCCAGCAGTTACTCTATACAGGGCAATCAGCCCCAGCATTTT
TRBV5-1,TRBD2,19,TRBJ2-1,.,CASSSHRTSGLSSYNEQFF,TGCGCCAGCAGCTCCCACCGGACTAGCGGGTTGAGCTCCTACAATGAGCAGTTCTTC
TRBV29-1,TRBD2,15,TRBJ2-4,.,CSVREGSGGGNIQYF,TGCAGCGTTCGAGAGGGTAGCGGGGGTGGAAACATTCAGTACTTC